The rows below give T cell receptor beta chains drawn from one sample of a study of T cells expressing NK-cell markers. From the 5' RACE reads, TCRdb lists one entry per CDR3 protein and no DNA. The table for this sample gives some 340,000 distinct CDR3 sequences. The sample comprised blood T cells: a sorted CD56 or NKG2C T cell subset, CD4+ or CD8+ T cells, or bulk PBMC T cells (not recorded which). These receptors were collected from a man aged 18 to 69 in good health. Both conserved end residues are part of each CDR3.

cdr3_length j_call v_call cdr3_aa
14 TRBJ1-5 TRBV11-2 CASSLGGNNQPQHF
15 TRBJ2-7 TRBV20-1 CSADAPDRISYEQYF
13 TRBJ1-1 TRBV2 CASRQDLGQVAFF
16 TRBJ2-1 TRBV5-4 CASSPGVGGRYNEQFF
16 TRBJ2-2 TRBV11-2 CASSLMTGGDTGELFF
16 TRBJ1-1 TRBV7-9 CASSPREAYRGGEAFF
15 TRBJ2-3 TRBV20-1 CSARDAGGPSNTQYF
18 TRBJ2-3 TRBV3-1 CASSQWGSWGTSTDTQYF
14 TRBJ2-1 TRBV6-5 CASSYRGASYEQFF
11 TRBJ2-3 TRBV20-1 CSVGLADTQYF
14 TRBJ2-5 TRBV6-1 CASRGAGDQETQYF
16 TRBJ2-6 TRBV5-1 CASSYRQGAGANVLTF
15 TRBJ2-7 TRBV29-1 CSVSAGRSFSYEQYF
14 TRBJ2-4 TRBV6-1 CACRHTSSGYIQYF
14 TRBJ2-2 TRBV11-2 CASSSLRQTGELFF
12 TRBJ2-1 TRBV30 CACARGLNEQFF
16 TRBJ2-1 TRBV24-1 CATSDSPGQGLSSKFF
14 TRBJ1-5 TRBV5-6 CASSPWGLRQPQHF
13 TRBJ1-3 TRBV6-6 CATQGGSGNTIYF
15 TRBJ1-5 TRBV6-1 CASRRDRGGNQPQHF
15 TRBJ2-3 TRBV5-6 CASSPTSGELDTQYF
15 TRBJ2-3 TRBV18 CASATSGPEGDTQYF
15 TRBJ2-2 TRBV6-1 CASNPITGSTGELFF
13 TRBJ1-3 TRBV6-2/TRBV6-3 CASSRNRGNTIYF
16 TRBJ2-7 TRBV18 CASSRGHQRSSYEQYF
15 TRBJ1-2 TRBV7-8 CASGGGRSETYGYTF
17 TRBJ2-5 TRBV7-2 CASSYGTSGGGLGTQYF
15 TRBJ2-5 TRBV5-1 CASSLSLGQWETQYF
14 TRBJ1-5 TRBV12-3/TRBV12-4 CASSLQGSSQPQHF
15 TRBJ1-5 TRBV4-1 CASSRRAVDNQPQHF
18 TRBJ2-5 TRBV7-2 CASSLRGQGDPWSETQYF
14 TRBJ2-5 TRBV6-1 CASSLGGPKETQYF
15 TRBJ2-1 TRBV6-1 CASRPPGQGREEQFF
15 TRBJ2-3 TRBV18 CASSPGFLVGDTQYF
16 TRBJ2-3 TRBV6-2/TRBV6-3 CASSSRIAGELYTQYF
14 TRBJ2-5 TRBV11-2 CASSRTLLKETQYF
15 TRBJ1-4 TRBV12-3/TRBV12-4 CASSTNPTYNEKLFF
14 TRBJ2-7 TRBV28 CASIGTGSTYEQYF
13 TRBJ2-3 TRBV20-1 CSARDIQGDTQYF
13 TRBJ1-1 TRBV20-1 CSALDRVNTEAFF
15 TRBJ2-5 TRBV28 CASSTLGTPLETQYF
13 TRBJ1-5 TRBV29-1 CSAVISSNQPQHF
15 TRBJ2-1 TRBV7-3 CASSLSNTPYNEQFF
14 TRBJ1-4 TRBV7-9 CASSFRTDQEKLFF
15 TRBJ2-1 TRBV9 CASSVQGSRYNEQFF
15 TRBJ2-7 TRBV27 CASSSTLERSYEQYF
13 TRBJ1-2 TRBV5-5 CASSGEWVYGYTF
12 TRBJ1-1 TRBV12-3/TRBV12-4 CASRTTGTEAFF
15 TRBJ2-7 TRBV7-2 CASSSGGTASYEQYF
17 TRBJ1-5 TRBV7-9 CASSPLGGNRVNQPQHF
16 TRBJ2-3 TRBV7-3 CASSRSAGGPGDTQYF
14 TRBJ2-2 TRBV12-3/TRBV12-4 CASRGGTTTGELFF